Listed here are 25 T cell receptor beta chains from one sample, sequenced in a study of identical twins. MiXCR, applied by TCRdb to the 5' RACE reads, yields one record per CDR3 protein. The table lists roughly 700,000 distinct CDR3 sequences, over 8.5% of them singletons. The sample also formed part of further work on yellow fever vaccine responses in identical twins.

The sample was PBMCs. The receptors originated from a woman between 18 and 30 years old in good health.

This clonotype was recorded at least ten times. V is TRBV6-5 and J is TRBJ1-2; D unclear. CDR1 and CDR2 from the germline V gene are MNHEY and SVGAGI. Trimming cost V 0 bases and J 0 bases, with 5 bases left between them. This CDR3 has 14 amino acids. The DNA of the CDR3 is TGTGCCAGCAGTTACTCCCCAGCTAACTATGGCTACACCTTC. Translating it yields CASSYSPANYGYTF.

This clonotype was detected ten times or more. This chain connects TRBV4-1 to TRBJ1-2; the D gene is possibly TRBD1 (6 bases). The V gene's germline CDR1 is MGHRA and CDR2 YSYEKL. This CDR3 has 15 amino acids. Trimming left V 6 bases short and J 1 base short, with 15 bases between. CDR3 amino acids: CASRPREGGNYGYTF. The CDR3, as DNA: TGCGCCAGCAGACCGAGGGAGGGGGGTAACTATGGCTACACCTTC.

The table lists this clonotype with a few counts. V and J are TRBV9 and TRBJ1-3; 8 bases match TRBD1. Trimming at V came to 3 bases and at J to 4 bases, leaving 3 bases not matched to a gene. This CDR3 region has 14 residues. CDR1 SGDLS and CDR2 YYNGEE come from the germline V gene. CDR3 sequence: CASSARDRGNTIYF. The CDR3 nucleotides read TGTGCCAGCAGCGCCCGGGACAGGGGAAACACCATATATTTT.

This clonotype has a handful of counts. The chain has TRBV11-2 and TRBJ2-2; 7 bases align to TRBD2. V shed 5 bases, J shed 1 base, and the junction held 10 bases outside the gene matches. The CDR3 covers 17 residues. Per the germline V gene, CDR1 is SGHAT and CDR2 is FQNNGV. The CDR3 bases are TGTGCCAGCAGCGCCAGTGGGCTAGCGGTGAACACCGGGGAGCTGTTTTTT. Its protein is CASSASGLAVNTGELFF. Full variable domain (remainder filled in from reference TRBV11-2 and TRBJ2-2): EAGVAQSPRYKIIEKRQSVAFWCNPISGHATLYWYQQILGQGPKLLIQFQNNGVVDDSQLPKDRFSAERLKGVDSTLKIQPAKLEDSAVYLCASSASGLAVNTGELFFGEGSRLTVL.

The sample holds a few counts of this clonotype. This chain joins TRBV12-3 or TRBV12-4 and TRBJ2-7; D remains ambiguous. V lost 5 bases and J 2 bases, leaving 13 bases between the germline ends. The CDR3 extends over 14 amino acids. The DNA for the CDR3 is TGTGCCAGCAGTGGTCGGTGGTCTACCTACGAGCAGTACTTC. It translates to CASSGRWSTYEQYF.

This clonotype was picked up many times. The chain has TRBV5-1 and TRBJ1-2; possibly TRBD1 for D (5 bases). CDR1 is SGHRS and CDR2 is YFSETQ in the germline V gene. CDR3 length equals 14 residues. Trimming left V 3 bases short and J 2 bases short, with 11 bases between. CDR3 loop: CASSSGTRNYGYTF. The CDR3 region has the DNA TGCGCCAGCAGCTCGGGGACGCGAAACTATGGCTACACCTTC.

There are many counts of this clonotype. This chain links TRBV7-9 with TRBJ2-1; no definite D call. CDR1 SEHNR and CDR2 FQNEAQ come from the germline V gene (reference sequence). CDR3 length equals 13 residues. V was clipped by 7 bases and J by 0 bases, with 7 bases between them. CDR3 region: CASTSSSYNEQFF. The CDR3, as DNA: TGTGCCAGCACTTCAAGCTCCTACAATGAGCAGTTCTTC.

V usage is TRBV5-1 and J usage is TRBJ2-7; a possible D gene is TRBD1 (6 bases). V dropped 3 bases and J dropped 0 bases, with 13 bases sitting between them. Germline lookup yields CDR1 SGHRS and CDR2 YFSETQ. CDR3 length equals 15 residues. Here the CDR3 DNA reads TGCGCCAGCAGCTCCGGGACAATCAGCTCCTACGAGCAGTACTTC. The encoded protein is CASSSGTISSYEQYF.

The V call is TRBV20-1, the J call TRBJ2-7; the D gene is possibly TRBD2 (6 bases). Germline V gives CDR1 DFQATT, CDR2 SNEGSKA (reference sequence). V was pared by 0 bases and J by 3 bases, with 12 bases between. CDR3 length equals 14 residues. The CDR3 coding sequence is TGCAGTGCTAGAGATGGGACTTTGGACTACGAGCAGTACTTC. Translating it yields CSARDGTLDYEQYF.

CDR3 in DNA: TGCGCCAGCAGCCCAAGGACGGTGGGAGATACGCAGTATTTT. Amino acids: CASSPRTVGDTQYF. The rearrangement uses TRBV4-3 and TRBJ2-3; D is uncertain. The CDR3 runs 14 residues. CDR1 and CDR2 from the germline V gene are LGHNA and YSLEER. Trimming cost V 4 bases and J 5 bases, with 13 bases left between them.

A few counts support this clonotype. V and J are TRBV6-1 and TRBJ2-3, with D unclear. With 6 bases removed from V and 4 bases from J, the gap between germline ends came to 14 bases. CDR3 length equals 14 residues. Germline V gives CDR1 MNHNS, CDR2 SASEGT. Written as DNA, the CDR3 is TGTGCCAGCAGACTCTACCACACGGCAGATACGCAGTATTTT. Its translation: CASRLYHTADTQYF.

This clonotype was observed at least ten times. This chain joins TRBV20-1 and TRBJ2-3; perhaps TRBD2 as D (6 bases). Germline-derived CDR1 and CDR2 are DFQATT and SNEGSKA (reference sequence). The CDR3 contains 14 residues. V lost 3 bases and J 9 bases, leaving 19 bases between the germline ends. The CDR3 is CSARDAAGPTTQYF. In DNA form, the CDR3 reads TGCAGTGCTAGGGATGCCGCGGGGCCCACCACGCAGTATTTT.

This clonotype was counted ten times or more. The chain has TRBV12-3 or TRBV12-4 and TRBJ2-7; D is undetermined. This CDR3 comprises 12 residues. V was clipped by 3 bases and J by 4 bases, with 7 bases between them. Here the CDR3 reads CASSFFLYEQYF. CDR3 DNA: TGTGCCAGCAGTTTCTTTCTTTACGAGCAGTACTTC.

This clonotype appeared many times. The chain recombines TRBV6-1 with TRBJ2-7; tentative D call: TRBD2 (5 bases). Germline loops: CDR1 MNHNS, CDR2 SASEGT. V gave up 5 bases and J gave up 4 bases, with 21 bases separating them. The CDR3 length is 16 residues. The chain's CDR3 is CASSPSPAGALYEQYF. The CDR3 coding sequence is TGTGCCAGCAGTCCAAGCCCCGCGGGTGCATTGTACGAGCAGTACTTC.

This rearrangement joins TRBV21-1 to TRBJ1-3; whether TRBD1, the table's D call, matches the DNA was not checked. TRBV21-1 has pseudogene status. The length of the CDR3 is 11 residues. CDR3 in DNA: TGTGCCAGCCGGCGGAACGGGGCGAGGTATTTT. Translating gives CASRRNGARYF.

This chain links TRBV6-2 or TRBV6-3 with TRBJ2-1; 11 bases line up with TRBD2. With V trimmed by 4 bases and J by 6 bases, 5 bases remained unmatched. CDR1 MNHEY and CDR2 SVGEGT come from the germline V gene. This CDR3 is built from 15 residues. CDR3 bases: TGTGCCAGCAGTTTTCCGGGACTAGCGGCCAATGAGCAGTTCTTC. This gives the protein CASSFPGLAANEQFF.

The chain couples TRBV6-2 or TRBV6-3 to TRBJ2-3, with D possibly being TRBD2 (6 bases). Germline V gene sequence: CDR1 MNHEY, CDR2 SVGEGT. V shed 2 bases and J shed 2 bases, with 8 bases lying between them. The CDR3 loop spans 14 amino acids. The CDR3 sequence: CASSYTGVTDTQYF. CDR3 nucleotide sequence: TGTGCCAGCAGTTACACGGGGGTCACAGATACGCAGTATTTT.

This clonotype has at least ten counts. CDR3 region: CASRGDLSSYNEQFF. The DNA for the CDR3 is TGTGCCAGCAGGGGGGACCTTAGCTCCTACAATGAGCAGTTCTTC. The V call is TRBV2, the J call TRBJ2-1; TRBD1 or TRBD2 may be the D gene (5 bases each). The germline gives CDR1 SNHLY, CDR2 FYNNEI. Trimming took off 6 bases at V and 0 bases at J, with 12 bases between the two ends. This CDR3 is 15 amino acids long.

This clonotype has just a few counts. This sequence joins TRBV20-1 and TRBJ2-2; 11 bases match TRBD2. CDR1 is DFQATT and CDR2 is SNEGSKA in the germline V gene (reference sequence). The CDR3 covers 14 residues. The J segment lost 4 bases and the V segment lost 3 bases, leaving 1 base of the junction unmatched. This chain's CDR3 is CSASSGRGTGELFF. CDR3 nucleotides: TGCAGTGCTAGTAGCGGGAGGGGCACCGGGGAGCTGTTTTTT.

V gene TRBV9 combines with J gene TRBJ2-5, with TRBD2 identical over 9 bases. Germline V lookup: CDR1 SGDLS, CDR2 YYNGEE. J was trimmed by 6 bases and V by 0 bases; bases with no gene match: 12. CDR3 length equals 17 residues. Here the CDR3 DNA reads TGTGCCAGCAGCGTAGACGTAGGCGGGGGGGCCTCAAAGACCCAGTACTTC. It yields the protein CASSVDVGGGASKTQYF.

This clonotype has more than one count but fewer than ten. The V and J genes are TRBV4-1 and TRBJ2-7; 10 bases map to TRBD1. J gave up 1 base and V 1 base, and 10 bases lay outside the gene matches. The length of the CDR3 is 18 residues. The germline V gene has CDR1 MGHRA and CDR2 YSYEKL. The CDR3 is CASSQVEGGQGNSYEQYF. The CDR3 DNA sequence: TGCGCCAGCAGCCAAGTCGAAGGGGGACAGGGGAATTCCTACGAGCAGTACTTC.

This clonotype came up a few times. The chain carries TRBV11-1 and TRBJ2-3; 12 nucleotides match TRBD2. Germline assignment: CDR1 SGHAT and CDR2 FQDESV (reference sequence). This CDR3 is built from 19 residues. Trimming cost V 5 bases and J 3 bases; bases outside gene matches: 15. The CDR3, as DNA: TGTGCCAGCAGCCTTAAAAGGAGGACTAGCGGGACGCCGACAGATACGCAGTATTTT. Residues: CASSLKRRTSGTPTDTQYF. The full variable domain, its missing parts supplied by reference TRBV11-1 and TRBJ2-3, is EAEVAQSPRYKITEKSQAVAFWCDPISGHATLYWYRQILGQGPELLVQFQDESVVDDSQLPKDRFSAERLKGVDSTLKIQPAELGDSAMYLCASSLKRRTSGTPTDTQYFGPGTRLTVL.

The CDR3 nucleotides read TGTGCCAGCAGTTCTATGCAGCCCCAGCATTTT. Amino acid sequence: CASSSMQPQHF. The chain couples TRBV28 to TRBJ1-5, with D unresolved. V was clipped by 4 bases and J by 7 bases, with 5 bases between them. Looked up from germline, CDR1 is MDHEN and CDR2 is SYDVKM. This CDR3 region has 11 residues.

This clonotype was seen at least ten times. The CDR3 DNA is TGCAGTGCCATCAACCCAGGGGTTTCTAGCACAGATACGCAGTATTTT. Protein sequence: CSAINPGVSSTDTQYF. V usage is TRBV20-1 and J usage is TRBJ2-3; tentative D call: TRBD1 (6 bases). Trimming left V 6 bases short and J 0 bases short, with 19 bases between. CDR3 size: 16 residues. The V gene's germline CDR1 is DFQATT and CDR2 SNEGSKA (reference sequence).

The chain employs TRBV20-1 and TRBJ1-6; D might be TRBD1 (6 bases). The germline gives CDR1 DFQATT, CDR2 SNEGSKA (reference sequence). CDR3 length: 14 amino acids. The V gene lost 5 bases and the J gene lost 4 bases, with 12 bases spanning the gap. The CDR3 spells CSAQTGDYNSPLHF. The CDR3 coding sequence is TGCAGTGCTCAGACAGGAGATTATAATTCACCCCTCCACTTT.